A single sample is the source of the 21 T cell receptor beta chains below, sequenced in a study of blood T cell repertoires in COVID-19. TCRdb's table, derived via immunoSEQ multiplex PCR, lists solely in-frame clones and lacks some. Of fewer than 300,000 clones listed, 84% are singletons. The sample was peripheral blood. The receptors come from a human donor with COVID-19, enrolled during active disease. The donor label of this sample is uncertain.

The chain links TRBV2 to TRBJ2-3, with 10 bases matching TRBD2. Looked up from germline, CDR1 is SNHLY and CDR2 is FYNNEI. CDR3 length: 16 residues. J lost 2 bases, V lost 3 bases, and 5 bases had no gene match. The chain's CDR3 is CASSEGLASLTDTQYF. CDR3 DNA sequence: TGTGCCAGCAGTGAGGGACTAGCGTCCCTCACAGATACGCAGTATTTT.

The chain links TRBV19 to TRBJ2-1, with 9 positions matching TRBD2. Germline V gene sequence: CDR1 LNHDA, CDR2 SQIVND (reference sequence). The CDR3 contains 15 residues. Germline trimming cut 10 bases from V and 5 bases from J; bases unmatched to any gene: 12. CDR3 nucleotide sequence: TGTGCCACATCACTGGGGGCGGGAGGGCACAATGAGCAGTTCTTC. Its protein product is CATSLGAGGHNEQFF.

This clone was observed at least ten times. This chain connects TRBV9 to TRBJ2-4; no reliable D call. With 0 bases removed from V and 5 bases from J, the gap between germline ends came to 12 bases. Germline CDR1 SGDLS, CDR2 YYNGEE. The CDR3 is made up of 15 amino acids. This CDR3 is CASSVVGGQQNIQYF. In DNA, the CDR3 is TGTGCCAGCAGCGTAGTCGGCGGCCAGCAAAACATTCAGTACTTC.

V usage is TRBV3-1 (or the pseudogene TRBV3-2) and J usage is TRBJ2-5; 13 bases align to TRBD2. The V gene end was trimmed by 1 base and the J gene end by 2 bases; junction bases not matched to a gene: 1. Germline V CDR1 and CDR2: LGHDT, YNNKEL (reference sequence). The CDR3 loop spans 16 amino acids. CDR3 sequence: CASSQGLAGGQETQYF. The CDR3 DNA sequence: TGTGCCAGCAGCCAAGGACTAGCGGGGGGACAAGAGACCCAGTACTTC.

This clone appeared a single time. The chain carries TRBV6-6 and TRBJ1-4, with 9 bases that match TRBD1. The germline CDR1 and CDR2 sequences are MNHNY and SVGAGI (reference sequence). The CDR3 consists of 14 residues. Trimming at V came to 6 bases and at J to 5 bases, leaving 4 bases not matched to a gene. CDR3 amino acids: CASRPTGGNEKLFF. CDR3 nucleotide sequence: TGTGCCAGCAGACCGACAGGGGGAAATGAAAAACTGTTTTTT.

V is TRBV2 and J is TRBJ1-4; TRBD1 is a possible D gene (6 bases). This CDR3 has 14 amino acids. The V gene's germline CDR1 is SNHLY and CDR2 FYNNEI. Trimming pared 7 bases from V and 5 bases from J, leaving 14 bases between. This chain's CDR3 is CASTGGGRNEKLFF. The CDR3 region has the DNA TGTGCCAGCACTGGGGGGGGCCGGAATGAAAAACTGTTTTTT.

The chain recombines TRBV5-1 with TRBJ1-1; perhaps TRBD1 as D (6 bases). The length of the CDR3 is 17 residues. Trimming shortened V by 0 bases and J by 3 bases, and 18 bases separated the two germline ends. The V gene's germline CDR1 is SGHRS and CDR2 YFSETQ. The CDR3 here is CASSLVTGYARDTEAFF. The CDR3, as DNA: TGCGCCAGCAGCTTGGTCACAGGGTACGCCAGGGACACTGAAGCTTTCTTT.

V is TRBV19 and J is TRBJ1-2, with 7 bases identical to TRBD1. V gave up 0 bases and J gave up 5 bases; unmatched junction bases: 12. This CDR3 comprises 17 residues. Germline CDR1 and CDR2: LNHDA and SQIVND (reference sequence). This CDR3 reads CASSIDDRAYGAYGYTF. The CDR3 nucleotides read TGTGCCAGTAGTATAGATGACAGGGCCTACGGGGCTTATGGCTACACCTTC.

Turning to this clone: Other DNA sequences in the same sample also yield this CDR3. The J gene is TRBJ1-1, the V gene TRBV18; D uncertain. This CDR3 has 13 amino acids. CDR1 and CDR2 from the germline V gene are KGHSH and LQKENI. Between the trimmed V and J ends, which lost 3 bases and 1 base, there was a span of 6 bases. The CDR3 DNA reads as TGTGCCAGCTCACCCACACAGAACACTGAAGCTTTCTTT. This gives the protein CASSPTQNTEAFF.

Written as DNA, the CDR3 is TGTGCCAGCAGCGTAGGTACGGGGGGCGGTGGTGAGACCCAGTACTTC. It codes for CASSVGTGGGGETQYF. V usage is TRBV9 and J usage is TRBJ2-5; D may be TRBD2 (7 bases). Germline CDR1 is SGDLS and CDR2 is YYNGEE. This CDR3 is 16 amino acids long. The V end lost 0 bases, the J end lost 5 bases, and 17 bases lay between the germline ends. The complete variable domain, with remaining parts taken from reference TRBV9 and TRBJ2-5, reads DSGVTQTPKHLITATGQRVTLRCSPRSGDLSVYWYQQSLDQGLQFLIQYYNGEERAKGNILERFSAQQFPDLHSELNLSSLELGDSALYFCASSVGTGGGGETQYFGPGTRLLVL.

The chain joins TRBV9 to TRBJ1-4, with 11 bases that match TRBD1. Germline values: CDR1 SGDLS, CDR2 YYNGEE. The V and J ends lost 4 bases and 8 bases, in that order; junction bases with no gene match: 7. The CDR3 contains 15 residues. The DNA for the CDR3 is TGTGCCAGCAGCCCGGGACAGGGGGTACGAGAAAAACTGTTTTTT. This codes for CASSPGQGVREKLFF. The entire variable domain, with the rest obtained from reference TRBV9 and TRBJ1-4, is as follows: DSGVTQTPKHLITATGQRVTLRCSPRSGDLSVYWYQQSLDQGLQFLIQYYNGEERAKGNILERFSAQQFPDLHSELNLSSLELGDSALYFCASSPGQGVREKLFFGSGTQLSVL.

This clone was observed a few times. The chain joins TRBV27 to TRBJ1-5, with 8 bases lining up with TRBD1. CDR3 size: 17 residues. Germline assignment: CDR1 MNHEY and CDR2 SMNVEV (reference sequence). After removal of 2 bases from V and 1 base from J, the junction contained 7 bases not matched to a gene. The CDR3, as DNA: TGTGCCAGCAGTTTAGGCAGGGGGCGCGGGAGCAATCAGCCCCAGCATTTT. Encoded protein: CASSLGRGRGSNQPQHF.

The chain links TRBV7-3 to TRBJ2-2, with TRBD1 as a possible D gene (5 bases). The length of the CDR3 is 16 residues. Between the trimmed V and J ends, which lost 1 base and 1 base, there was a span of 10 bases. Per the germline V gene, CDR1 is SGHTA and CDR2 is FQGTGA. The CDR3 protein is CASSLNWGGNTGELFF. CDR3 nucleotides: TGTGCCAGCAGCTTAAACTGGGGCGGGAACACCGGGGAGCTGTTTTTT.

In its sample, this clone was seen a few times. The chain links TRBV7-9 to TRBJ1-6; D remains ambiguous. V was clipped by 1 base and J by 10 bases, with 14 bases between them. This CDR3 is 15 amino acids long. The germline V gene encodes CDR1 SEHNR and CDR2 FQNEAQ (reference sequence). In DNA form, the CDR3 reads TGTGCCAGCAGCTTAGTCGCAGGCTTGGGCTCACCCCTCCACTTT. This codes for CASSLVAGLGSPLHF.

This clone turned up a few times. The genes are TRBV20-1 and TRBJ2-5; D is unclear. V dropped 0 bases and J dropped 7 bases, with 6 bases sitting between them. CDR3 length: 11 amino acids. Germline CDR1 DFQATT, CDR2 SNEGSKA (reference sequence). This chain's CDR3 is CSARDARTQYF. As DNA, the CDR3 is TGCAGTGCTAGAGACGCGAGGACCCAGTACTTC.

The V and J genes are TRBV6-2 or TRBV6-3 and TRBJ2-7, with 11 bases that match TRBD2. Germline-derived CDR1 and CDR2 are MNHEY and SVGEGT. The V gene end was trimmed by 4 bases and the J gene end by 2 bases; junction bases not matched to a gene: 10. CDR3 length equals 17 residues. The CDR3 DNA is TGTGCCAGCAGTTTTGCCCTAGCGGGAGGAGGAACCTACGAGCAGTACTTC. This sequence encodes CASSFALAGGGTYEQYF.

The chain carries TRBV15 and TRBJ2-5, with no clear D. Germline values: CDR1 LNHNV, CDR2 YYDKDF (reference sequence). Trimming stripped 3 bases from V and 1 base from J, with 6 bases between. The CDR3 has 13 amino acids. The CDR3: CATSRSSQETQYF. The CDR3 nucleotides read TGTGCCACCAGCAGGTCCAGCCAAGAGACCCAGTACTTC.

This chain links TRBV5-3 with TRBJ2-5; 8 bases map to TRBD1. TRBV5-3 is marked as an open reading frame, function uncertain. This CDR3 spans 16 amino acids. J gave up 5 bases and V 10 bases, and 19 bases lay outside the gene matches. The CDR3, as DNA: TGTGCCCGACATAACCCAGGGGGCAGAGTGTGGGAGACCCAGTACTTC. Translation gives CARHNPGGRVWETQYF.

This chain joins TRBV4-1 and TRBJ2-1; no clear D. Germline CDR1 and CDR2: MGHRA and YSYEKL. V gave up 0 bases and J gave up 4 bases, with 16 bases separating them. This CDR3 has 17 residues. CDR3 in amino acids: CASSQELDGARYNEQFF. The CDR3 DNA sequence: TGCGCCAGCAGCCAAGAGCTAGACGGAGCTAGGTACAATGAGCAGTTCTTC.

The chain carries TRBV5-1 and TRBJ2-6; 7 positions match TRBD2. V shed 0 bases, J shed 3 bases, and the junction held 3 bases outside the gene matches. CDR1 is SGHRS, CDR2 YFSETQ, per germline. The CDR3 consists of 16 residues. The CDR3 DNA sequence: TGCGCCAGCAGCTTGGAGGGAGGGAGTGGGGCCAACGTCCTGACTTTC. Translating it yields CASSLEGGSGANVLTF.

The rearrangement joins TRBV2 to TRBJ2-5, with 7 bases identical to TRBD1. With 8 bases clipped from V and 9 bases from J, the junction kept 18 bases outside the gene matches. CDR1 SNHLY and CDR2 FYNNEI come from the germline V gene. The CDR3 covers 15 residues. In DNA form, the CDR3 reads TGTGCCAGCCGAGGCCGTTCGTCGGGGCAGGGGGCCCAGTACTTC. This encodes CASRGRSSGQGAQYF. The variable domain in full, with the rest retrieved from reference TRBV2 and TRBJ2-5, is EPEVTQTPSHQVTQMGQEVILRCVPISNHLYFYWYRQILGQKVEFLVSFYNNEISEKSEIFDDQFSVERPDGSNFTLKIRSTKLEDSAMYFCASRGRSSGQGAQYFGPGTRLLVL.